The 15 T cell receptor beta chains in this list originate from one sample, sequenced in a study of blood T cell repertoires in COVID-19. TCRdb's copy holds only in-frame clones and misses some; the assay was immunoSEQ multiplex PCR. Of 200,000 or so clones listed, 85% to 90% are singletons. The sample taken for sequencing was peripheral blood. The receptors derive from a man in his thirties or forties with COVID-19, enrolled during active disease.

V and J are TRBV27 and TRBJ1-5, with D possibly TRBD1 on 5 matching bases. The length of the CDR3 is 15 residues. The V and J ends lost 4 bases and 7 bases respectively, with 17 bases between them. Looked up from germline, CDR1 is MNHEY and CDR2 is SMNVEV (reference sequence). The chain's CDR3 is CASSSTTGGSQPQHF. In DNA form, the CDR3 reads TGTGCCAGCAGTTCCACAACTGGGGGGAGCCAGCCCCAGCATTTT.

The chain couples TRBV4-3 to TRBJ2-2; 7 bases fit TRBD2. Looked up from germline, CDR1 is LGHNA and CDR2 is YSLEER. Germline trimming cut 3 bases from V and 3 bases from J; bases unmatched to any gene: 10. CDR3 size: 17 residues. The CDR3 loop reads CASSQGSWEGYTGELFF. The CDR3 bases are TGCGCCAGCAGCCAGGGTAGCTGGGAGGGTTACACCGGGGAGCTGTTTTTT.

The rearrangement uses TRBV20-1 and TRBJ2-2, with D possibly TRBD2 on 5 matching bases. Trimming removed 3 bases at V and 0 bases at J, with 14 bases between. The CDR3 covers 16 residues. Germline V gene sequence: CDR1 DFQATT, CDR2 SNEGSKA (reference sequence). CDR3 sequence reads: CSASLAERSNTGELFF. The DNA of the CDR3 is TGCAGTGCTAGTCTAGCCGAGAGATCGAACACCGGGGAGCTGTTTTTT.

The V and J genes are TRBV30 and TRBJ1-2, with D perhaps matching TRBD1 (5 bases). This CDR3 comprises 11 residues. The germline gives CDR1 GTSNPN, CDR2 SVGIG (reference sequence). With 8 bases removed from V and 11 bases from J, the gap between germline ends came to 18 bases. As DNA, the CDR3 is TGTGCCCATCACGACAGTTCTAGGTACACCTTC. This gives the protein CAHHDSSRYTF.

V and J are TRBV19 and TRBJ1-5; 10 positions agree with TRBD1. J gave up 4 bases and V 6 bases, and 9 bases lay outside the gene matches. The CDR3 spans 16 residues. CDR1 is LNHDA, CDR2 SQIVND, per germline (reference sequence). CDR3 sequence reads: CASRMTGGGWNQPQHF. Written as DNA, the CDR3 is TGTGCCAGTAGGATGACAGGGGGCGGCTGGAATCAGCCCCAGCATTTT.

The CDR3 DNA reads TGTGCCAGCAGCTTGGACAGGGGGCGAAGATCAGATACGCAGTATTTT. Residues: CASSLDRGRRSDTQYF. The chain employs TRBV5-6 and TRBJ2-3, with 9 bases identical to TRBD1. Germline-derived CDR1 and CDR2 are SGHDT and YYEEEE. There are 16 residues in the CDR3. J lost 4 bases, V lost 0 bases, and 6 bases had no gene match. The variable domain in full, with the rest retrieved from reference TRBV5-6 and TRBJ2-3, is DAGVTQSPTHLIKTRGQQVTLRCSPKSGHDTVSWYQQALGQGPQFIFQYYEEEERQRGNFPDRFSGHQFPNYSSELNVNALLLGDSALYLCASSLDRGRRSDTQYFGPGTRLTVL.

The J gene is TRBJ1-1, the V gene TRBV6-5, with 7 bases matching TRBD1. Germline loops: CDR1 MNHEY, CDR2 SVGAGI. With V trimmed by 5 bases and J by 5 bases, 8 bases remained unmatched. The length of the CDR3 is 14 residues. CDR3 in DNA: TGTGCCAGCAGTCCCAACAGGGGTCGGACTGAAGCTTTCTTT. Its translation is CASSPNRGRTEAFF.

This clone was detected once. The V call is TRBV5-1, the J call TRBJ2-7; 9 nucleotides agree with TRBD1. The CDR3 runs to 15 residues. Trimming cost V 7 bases and J 4 bases; bases outside gene matches: 12. Germline lookup yields CDR1 SGHRS and CDR2 YFSETQ. CDR3 region: CASRLEGQGSYEQYF. In DNA, the CDR3 is TGCGCCAGCCGGCTTGAGGGACAGGGTTCGTACGAGCAGTACTTC.

This clone came up once. This sequence joins TRBV19 and TRBJ1-5, with unresolved D. Germline lookup yields CDR1 LNHDA and CDR2 SQIVND (reference sequence). The ends were cut back, 6 bases at V and 2 bases at J, with 5 bases in the middle. This CDR3 region has 12 residues. CDR3 sequence (DNA): TGTGCCAGTAGACGGGGCAATCAGCCCCAGCATTTT. Its protein product is CASRRGNQPQHF.

The chain is built from TRBV11-2 and TRBJ1-1; weak D call: TRBD1 (5 bases). Trimming cost V 2 bases and J 5 bases, with 12 bases left between them. There are 14 residues in the CDR3. The germline CDR1 and CDR2 sequences are SGHAT and FQNNGV. The CDR3, as DNA: TGTGCCAGCAGCTTAATGAGCGGGGGAACTGAAGCTTTCTTT. The encoded protein is CASSLMSGGTEAFF.

The CDR3 loop is CASSLGLQGNSPLHF. CDR3 DNA sequence: TGTGCCAGCAGCTTGGGTTTACAGGGTAATTCACCCCTCCACTTT. The chain carries TRBV5-8 and TRBJ1-6, with D perhaps TRBD1 (6 bases). The CDR3 has 15 amino acids. V was clipped by 0 bases and J by 6 bases, with 10 bases between them. The germline gives CDR1 SGHTS, CDR2 YDEGEE.

The V and J genes are TRBV10-3 and TRBJ1-1; D possibly corresponds to TRBD1 (6 bases). Germline V gene lookup returns CDR1 ENHRY and CDR2 SYGVKD. The length of the CDR3 is 13 residues. V dropped 10 bases and J dropped 2 bases, with 14 bases sitting between them. CDR3 sequence reads: CATRDTPNTEAFF. CDR3 nucleotides: TGTGCCACCCGGGACACACCTAACACTGAAGCTTTCTTT.

V is TRBV7-8 and J is TRBJ1-2, with TRBD1 matching over 12 bases. The V gene end was trimmed by 5 bases and the J gene end by 4 bases; junction bases not matched to a gene: 5. Germline lookup yields CDR1 SGHVS and CDR2 FQNEAQ. There are 15 residues in the CDR3. The CDR3 nucleotides read TGTGCCAGCAGCATCCGGGACAGGGGGCTCTATGGCTACACCTTC. This sequence encodes CASSIRDRGLYGYTF.

The chain uses TRBV28 and TRBJ2-1; D is possibly TRBD2 (5 bases). V dropped 4 bases and J dropped 0 bases, with 13 bases sitting between them. The CDR3 sequence is 16 residues long. Germline lookup yields CDR1 MDHEN and CDR2 SYDVKM. The CDR3 protein is CASSSAGVSSYNEQFF. DNA of the CDR3: TGTGCCAGCAGTTCCGCCGGGGTCAGCTCCTACAATGAGCAGTTCTTC.

CDR3 coding DNA: TGTGCCAGCAGCTTACTAGCGGGGGGGCAAGGCGAGCAGTACTTC. Translation gives CASSLLAGGQGEQYF. J is TRBJ2-7 and V is TRBV7-8; 12 positions match TRBD2. This CDR3 contains 15 residues. Trimming at V came to 2 bases and at J to 6 bases, leaving 5 bases not matched to a gene. Germline CDR1 and CDR2: SGHVS and FQNEAQ.